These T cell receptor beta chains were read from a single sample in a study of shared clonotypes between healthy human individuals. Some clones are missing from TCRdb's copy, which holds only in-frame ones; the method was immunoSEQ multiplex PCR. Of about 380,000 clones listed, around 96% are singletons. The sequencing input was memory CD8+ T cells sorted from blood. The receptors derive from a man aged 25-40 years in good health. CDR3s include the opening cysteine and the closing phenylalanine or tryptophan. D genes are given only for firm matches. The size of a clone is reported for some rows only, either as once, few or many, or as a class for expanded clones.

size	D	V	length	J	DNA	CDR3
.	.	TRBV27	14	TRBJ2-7	TGTGCCAGCAGCAAAGACTGGAGCTCCTACGAGCAGTACTTC	CASSKDWSSYEQYF
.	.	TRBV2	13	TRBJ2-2	TGTGCCAGCGGGCGTGAGGGGACCGGGGAGCTGTTTTTT	CASGREGTGELFF
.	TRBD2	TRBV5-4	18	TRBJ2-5	TGTGCCAGCAGCTCTCATCACTTAGCGGGGCTCCGAGGCGGGACCCAGTACTTC	CASSSHHLAGLRGGTQYF
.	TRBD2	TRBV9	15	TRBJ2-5	TGTGCCAGCAGCCCTGGACTAGCGGGGGGCGAGACCCAGTACTTC	CASSPGLAGGETQYF
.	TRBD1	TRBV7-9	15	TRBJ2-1	TGTGCCAGCAAAACTGGGGACAGCTCCTACAATGAGCAGTTCTTC	CASKTGDSSYNEQFF
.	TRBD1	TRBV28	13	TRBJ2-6	TGTGCCAGCAGTGAGGGACAGGGGGACGTCCTGACTTTC	CASSEGQGDVLTF
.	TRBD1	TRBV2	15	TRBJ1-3	TGTGCCAGCAATAAGGACAGGGGGCACGGAAACACCATATATTTT	CASNKDRGHGNTIYF
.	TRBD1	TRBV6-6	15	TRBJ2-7	TGTGCCAGCAGTTACTCCGGGACAGGGGGCTACGAGCAGCACTTC	CASSYSGTGGYEQHF
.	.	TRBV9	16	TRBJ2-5	TGTGCCAGCAGCGTCCGAGGGGATTTATATAGGGAGACCCAGTACTTC	CASSVRGDLYRETQYF
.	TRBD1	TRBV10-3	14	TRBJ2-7	TGTGCCATCAGGCGGGACAGGGTTTCTTACGAGCAGTACTTC	CAIRRDRVSYEQYF
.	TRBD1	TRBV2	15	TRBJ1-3	TGTGCCAGCAGTGGGGGAGGGACAGCTGGAAACACCATATATTTT	CASSGGGTAGNTIYF
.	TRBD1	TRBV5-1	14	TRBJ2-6	TGCGCCAGCAGCATGGGACAGAAAGCCAACGTCCTGACTTTC	CASSMGQKANVLTF
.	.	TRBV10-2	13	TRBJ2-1	TGCGCCAGCAGTGAGTCGACTAACAATGAGCAGTTCTTC	CASSESTNNEQFF
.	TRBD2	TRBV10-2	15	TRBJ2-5	TGCGCCAGCAGACAATACCGACTAGCGGAAGAGACCCAGTACTTC	CASRQYRLAEETQYF
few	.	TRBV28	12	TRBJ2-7	TGTGCCAGCAGTTTATGGGGCTACGAGCAGTACTTC	CASSLWGYEQYF
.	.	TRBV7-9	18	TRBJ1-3	TGTGCCACCCCCAACAGCCCTGAGGAGGGCCCCTCTGGAAACACCATATATTTT	CATPNSPEEGPSGNTIYF
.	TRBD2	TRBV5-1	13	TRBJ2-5	TGCGCCAGCAGCGGGGGAGGGCAAGAGACCCAGTACTTC	CASSGGGQETQYF
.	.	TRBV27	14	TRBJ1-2	TGTGCCAGCAGCCGAAACAGGGAGAACTATGGCTACACCTTC	CASSRNRENYGYTF
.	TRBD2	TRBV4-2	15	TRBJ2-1	TGTGCCAGCAGCCAAGATTCTAGCGGGAGCAATGAGCAGTTCTTC	CASSQDSSGSNEQFF
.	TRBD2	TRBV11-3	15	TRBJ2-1	TGTGCCAGCAGCCTAGGACTAGCGGGGTACAATGAGCAGTTCTTC	CASSLGLAGYNEQFF
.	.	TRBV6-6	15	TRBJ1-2	TGTGCCAGCAGTTACCTAACCTACTACCCATATGGCTACACCTTC	CASSYLTYYPYGYTF
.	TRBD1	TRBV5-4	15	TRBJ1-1	TGTGCCAGCAGCATTGGCGAGGGGGCGGACACTGAAGCTTTCTTT	CASSIGEGADTEAFF
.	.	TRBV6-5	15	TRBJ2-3	TGTGCCAGCAGTAACCCCCGGGACAGCACAGATACGCAGTATTTT	CASSNPRDSTDTQYF
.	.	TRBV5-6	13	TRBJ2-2	TGTGCCAGCAGCTTGGACCGAACCGGGGAGCTGTTTTTT	CASSLDRTGELFF
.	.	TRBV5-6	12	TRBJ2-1	TGTGCCAGCAGCTTGGTTTCAAATGAGCAGTTCTTC	CASSLVSNEQFF
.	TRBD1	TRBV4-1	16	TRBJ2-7	TGCGCCAGCAGCCGGACGATGTTGGACAGGGGGCTCGAGCAGTACTTC	CASSRTMLDRGLEQYF
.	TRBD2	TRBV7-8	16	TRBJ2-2	TGTGCCAGCAGGGGTAGCGGGAGCACCACTGCCGGGGAGCTGTTTTTT	CASRGSGSTTAGELFF
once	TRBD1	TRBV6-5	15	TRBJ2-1	TGTGCCAGCAGTGGGGACAGGGGCTCCTACAATGAGCAGTTCTTC	CASSGDRGSYNEQFF
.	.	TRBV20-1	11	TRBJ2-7	TGCAGTGCTAGGGGGGTCTACGAGCAGTACTTC	CSARGVYEQYF
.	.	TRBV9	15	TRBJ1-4	TGTGCCAGCAGCGTAGCAGGCAGGGCGATGGAAAAACTGTTTTTT	CASSVAGRAMEKLFF
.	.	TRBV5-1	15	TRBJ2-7	TGCGCCAGCAGCTTGGCAGGGACGTTTTTCCACGAGCAGTACTTC	CASSLAGTFFHEQYF
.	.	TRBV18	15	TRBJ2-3	TGTGCCAGCTCACCAGTAGCGGATCACACAGATACGCAGTATTTT	CASSPVADHTDTQYF
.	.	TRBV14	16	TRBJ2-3	TGTGCCAGCAGCCAAGTAAGGGGGACTAGCACAGATACGCAGTATTTT	CASSQVRGTSTDTQYF
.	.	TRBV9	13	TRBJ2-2	TGTGCCAGCAGTGGACTGTTCCCCGGGGAGCTGTTTTTT	CASSGLFPGELFF
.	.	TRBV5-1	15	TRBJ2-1	TGCGCCAGCAGCTTGTCAGGGAGCTCCTACAATGAGCAGTTCTTC	CASSLSGSSYNEQFF
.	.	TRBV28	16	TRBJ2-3	TGTGCCAGCAGTTTAAGGGCCGGGACTAGCACAGATACGCAGTATTTT	CASSLRAGTSTDTQYF
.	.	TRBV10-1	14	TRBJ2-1	TGCGCCAGCAGTGCATTGCTGTTGAGCAATGAGCAGTTCTTC	CASSALLLSNEQFF
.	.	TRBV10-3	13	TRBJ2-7	TGTGCCATCAACGGAGGATATTCCTACGAGCAGTACTTC	CAINGGYSYEQYF
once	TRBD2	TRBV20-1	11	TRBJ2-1	TGCAGTGCTAGACCACAGCGGGAGCTGTTCTTC	CSARPQRELFF
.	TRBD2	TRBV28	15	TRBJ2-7	TGTGCCAGCAGTTTAGGTGGGAGGGCCTCCCTCGAGCAGTACTTC	CASSLGGRASLEQYF
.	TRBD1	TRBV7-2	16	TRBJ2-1	TGTGCCAGCAGCTTAATTCCGGACAGGGGCTACAATGAGCAGTTCTTC	CASSLIPDRGYNEQFF
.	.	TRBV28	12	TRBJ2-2	TGTGCCAGCAGTTGGGACACCGGGGAGCTGTTTTTT	CASSWDTGELFF
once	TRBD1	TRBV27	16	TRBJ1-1	TGTGCCAGCAGTTTATTGACAGGGGCGGGGAACACTGAAGCTTTCTTT	CASSLLTGAGNTEAFF
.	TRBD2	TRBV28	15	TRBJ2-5	TGTGCCAGCAGTTTATGGGCTAGCGGCCAAGAGACCCAGTACTTC	CASSLWASGQETQYF
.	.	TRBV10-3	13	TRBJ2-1	TGTGCCATCAGTGCCCCGAGCTACAATGAGCAGTTCTTC	CAISAPSYNEQFF
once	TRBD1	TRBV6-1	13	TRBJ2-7	TGTGCCAGCGATTACGACAGGGGCTACGAGCAGTACTTC	CASDYDRGYEQYF
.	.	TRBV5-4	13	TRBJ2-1	TGTGCCAGCAGTACGGGACAGACTAGGGAGCAGTTCTTC	CASSTGQTREQFF
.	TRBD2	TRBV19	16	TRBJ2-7	TGTGCCAGTAAACGGACTAGCGGGGAGGGGTCATACGAGCAGTACTTC	CASKRTSGEGSYEQYF
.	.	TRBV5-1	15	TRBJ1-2	TGCGCCAGCAGCTTCGGGACTCCCCCAAACTATGGCTACACCTTC	CASSFGTPPNYGYTF
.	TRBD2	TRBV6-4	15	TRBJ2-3	TGTGCCAGCAGTGACGGGAGGGCTAGCACAGATACGCAGTATTTT	CASSDGRASTDTQYF
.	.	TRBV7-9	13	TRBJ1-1	TGTGCCAGCAGCCTTCCCCTGAACACTGAAGCTTTCTTT	CASSLPLNTEAFF
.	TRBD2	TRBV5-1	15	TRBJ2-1	TGCGCCAGCAGGTTCCTAGCGGGAGCGAGGGATGAGCAGTTCTTC	CASRFLAGARDEQFF
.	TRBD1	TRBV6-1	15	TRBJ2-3	TGTGCCAGCAGTGGACAGGGGGTGAGGACAGATACGCAGTATTTT	CASSGQGVRTDTQYF
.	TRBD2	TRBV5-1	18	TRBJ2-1	TGCGCCAGCAGCTTGGGGCGGGGGACTAGCGGGACCGCGCATGAGCAGTTCTTC	CASSLGRGTSGTAHEQFF
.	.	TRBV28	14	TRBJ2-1	TGTGCCAGCAGTCCGTACCCGGGGGCAGGCGAGCAGTTCTTC	CASSPYPGAGEQFF
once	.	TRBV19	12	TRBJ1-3	TGTGCCAGTAAGGGCTCTGGAAACACCATATATTTT	CASKGSGNTIYF